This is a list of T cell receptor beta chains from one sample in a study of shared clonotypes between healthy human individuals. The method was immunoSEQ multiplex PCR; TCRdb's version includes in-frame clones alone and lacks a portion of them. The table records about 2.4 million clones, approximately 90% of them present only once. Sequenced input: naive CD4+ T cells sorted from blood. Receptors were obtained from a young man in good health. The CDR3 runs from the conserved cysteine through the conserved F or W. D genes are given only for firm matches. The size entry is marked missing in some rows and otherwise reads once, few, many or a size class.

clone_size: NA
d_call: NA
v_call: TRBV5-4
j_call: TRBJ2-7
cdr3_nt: TGTGCCAGCAGCTCCGCCCTAACAGATAGCTCCTACGAGCAGTACTTC
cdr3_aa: CASSSALTDSSYEQYF

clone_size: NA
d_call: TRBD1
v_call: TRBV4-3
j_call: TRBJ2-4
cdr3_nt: TGCGCCAGCAGCCAAGAGTACAGGGGGCGGACAAAGCCAGCCAAAAACATTCAGTACTTC
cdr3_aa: CASSQEYRGRTKPAKNIQYF

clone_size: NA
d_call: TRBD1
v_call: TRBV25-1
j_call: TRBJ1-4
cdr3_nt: TGTGCCAGCAGTGCTCACGGGACAGGGCTAGGGGAAAAACTGTTTTTT
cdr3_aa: CASSAHGTGLGEKLFF

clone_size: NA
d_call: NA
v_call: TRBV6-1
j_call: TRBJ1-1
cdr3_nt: TGTGCCAGCAGTGACAGGAGGAACACTGAAGCTTTCTTT
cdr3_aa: CASSDRRNTEAFF

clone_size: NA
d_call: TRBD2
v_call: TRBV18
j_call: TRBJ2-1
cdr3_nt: TGTGCCAGCTCACCGCCGGGACTAGCGGGAGGATCTGGGCAGTTCTTC
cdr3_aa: CASSPPGLAGGSGQFF

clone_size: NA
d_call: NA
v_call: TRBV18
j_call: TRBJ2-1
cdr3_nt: TGTGCCAGCTCACCAAATCGGGTGGGGCAGAACTACAATGAGCAGTTCTTC
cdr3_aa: CASSPNRVGQNYNEQFF

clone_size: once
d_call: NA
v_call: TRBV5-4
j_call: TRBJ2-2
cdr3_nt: TGTGCCAGCAGCTTGCCAGCGGGCACCGGGGAGCTGTTTTTT
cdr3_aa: CASSLPAGTGELFF

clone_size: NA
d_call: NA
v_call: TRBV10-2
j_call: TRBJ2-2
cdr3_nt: TGCGCCAGCAGGGCAGGGAGTTTGAACACCGGGGAGCTGTTTTTT
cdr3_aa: CASRAGSLNTGELFF

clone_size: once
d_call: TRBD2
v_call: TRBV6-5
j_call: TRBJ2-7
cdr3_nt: TGTGCCAGCAGTTCGACTAGCGGGCCCTACGAGCAGTACTTC
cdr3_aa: CASSSTSGPYEQYF

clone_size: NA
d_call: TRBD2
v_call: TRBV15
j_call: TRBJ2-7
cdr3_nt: TGTGCCACCAGCAAAAGGGCGGGGGGGGCCTACGAGCAGTACTTC
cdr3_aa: CATSKRAGGAYEQYF

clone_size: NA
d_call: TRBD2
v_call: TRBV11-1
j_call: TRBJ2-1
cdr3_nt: TGTGCCAGCAGCACCGGGACTAGCGGCTACAATGAGCAGTTCTTC
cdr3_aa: CASSTGTSGYNEQFF

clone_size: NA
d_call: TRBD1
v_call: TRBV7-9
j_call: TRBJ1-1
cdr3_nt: TGTGCCAGCAGCCGGACAGGGGCGAACACTGAAGCTTTCTTT
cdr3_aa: CASSRTGANTEAFF

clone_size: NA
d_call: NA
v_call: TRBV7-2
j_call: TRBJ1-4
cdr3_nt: TGTGCCAGCAGCTTAGTATATGGCAGGGTGCGGGAAAAACTGTTTTTT
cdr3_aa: CASSLVYGRVREKLFF

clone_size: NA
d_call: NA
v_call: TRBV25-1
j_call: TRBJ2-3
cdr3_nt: TGTGCCAGCAGTTCCGTTGGGGCGGCAGATACGCAGTATTTT
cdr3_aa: CASSSVGAADTQYF

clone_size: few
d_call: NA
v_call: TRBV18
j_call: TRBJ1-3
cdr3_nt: TGTGCCAGCTCACTCGACATTCGGTCCTCTGGAAACACCATATATTTT
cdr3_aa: CASSLDIRSSGNTIYF

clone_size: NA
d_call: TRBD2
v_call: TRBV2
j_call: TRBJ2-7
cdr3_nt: TGTGCCAGCAGTGAAGTCCCTAGCGGGGGCATCTACGAGCAGTACTTC
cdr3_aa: CASSEVPSGGIYEQYF

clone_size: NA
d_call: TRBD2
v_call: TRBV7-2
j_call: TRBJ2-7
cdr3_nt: TGTGCCAGCAGCCCTAGCTCTAGCGGGAGTGCCGCTCTCGTGTACGAGCAGTACTTC
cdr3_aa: CASSPSSSGSAALVYEQYF

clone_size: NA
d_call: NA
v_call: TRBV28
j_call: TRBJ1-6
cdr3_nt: TGTGCCAGCACCGGGGGGGTCTATAATTCACCCCTCCACTTT
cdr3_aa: CASTGGVYNSPLHF

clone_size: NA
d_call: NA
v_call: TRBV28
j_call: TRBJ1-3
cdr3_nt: TGTGCCAGCAGTCCCCGACCTGAGACCATATATTTT
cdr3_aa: CASSPRPETIYF

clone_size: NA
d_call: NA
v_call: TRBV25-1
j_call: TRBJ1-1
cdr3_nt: TGTGCCAGCAGTGATATGGGTATTAAAGCTTTCTTT
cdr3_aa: CASSDMGIKAFF

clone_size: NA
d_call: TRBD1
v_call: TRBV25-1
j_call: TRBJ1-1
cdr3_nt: TGTGCCACCCGAGAAACAGGGGCCACTGAAGCTTTCTTT
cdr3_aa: CATRETGATEAFF

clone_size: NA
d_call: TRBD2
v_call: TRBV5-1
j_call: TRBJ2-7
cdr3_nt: TGCGCCAGCAGCGCCGGGGGGGCCCTCTCCTACGAGCAGTACTTC
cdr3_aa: CASSAGGALSYEQYF

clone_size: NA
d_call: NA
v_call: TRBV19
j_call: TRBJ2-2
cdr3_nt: TGTGCCAGTAGTATCCCACGGATTCAGAACACCGGGGAGCTGTTTTTT
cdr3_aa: CASSIPRIQNTGELFF

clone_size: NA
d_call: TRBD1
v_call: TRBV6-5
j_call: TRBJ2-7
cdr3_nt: TGTGCCAGCAGTTACTCCGGGACAGGGACTTACGAGCAGTACTTC
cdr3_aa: CASSYSGTGTYEQYF

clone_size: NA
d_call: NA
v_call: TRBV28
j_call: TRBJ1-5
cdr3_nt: TGTGCCAGCAGTTTGATGGCGTCGGGGCCCCAGCATTTT
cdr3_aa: CASSLMASGPQHF

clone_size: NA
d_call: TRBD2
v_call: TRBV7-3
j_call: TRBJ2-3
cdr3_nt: TGTGCCAGCAGTCTAGCGGGGGGCGGTAAGGATACGCAGTATTTT
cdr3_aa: CASSLAGGGKDTQYF

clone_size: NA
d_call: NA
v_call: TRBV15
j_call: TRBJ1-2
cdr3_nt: TGTGCCACCGCCCAGGGGAACTATGGCTACACCTTC
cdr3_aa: CATAQGNYGYTF

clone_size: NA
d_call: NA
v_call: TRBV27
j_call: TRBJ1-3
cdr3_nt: TGTGCCAGCAGTGCAGGGGCTACCTCTGGAAACACCATATATTTT
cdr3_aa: CASSAGATSGNTIYF

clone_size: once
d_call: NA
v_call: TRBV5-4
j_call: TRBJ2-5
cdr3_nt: TGTGCCAGCAGCTTACACCCCGAGGGGGAGACCCAGTACTTC
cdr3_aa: CASSLHPEGETQYF

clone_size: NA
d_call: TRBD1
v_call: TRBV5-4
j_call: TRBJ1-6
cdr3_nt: TGTGCCAGCAGCAAACAGGGGCAGTCACCCCTCCACTTT
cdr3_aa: CASSKQGQSPLHF

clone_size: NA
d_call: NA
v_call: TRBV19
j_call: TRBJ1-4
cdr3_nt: TGTGCCAGTAGGATAACAGGGAAGCAGGAAAATGAAAAACTGTTTTTT
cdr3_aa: CASRITGKQENEKLFF

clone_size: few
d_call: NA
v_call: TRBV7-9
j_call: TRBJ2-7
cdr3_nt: TGTGCCAGCAGCAATGATTACGAGCAGTACTTC
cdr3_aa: CASSNDYEQYF

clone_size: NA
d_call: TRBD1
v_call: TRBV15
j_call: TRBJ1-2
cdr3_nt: TGTGCCACCAACAAATACGGACAGGGAGGGGACTATGGCTACACCTTC
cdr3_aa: CATNKYGQGGDYGYTF

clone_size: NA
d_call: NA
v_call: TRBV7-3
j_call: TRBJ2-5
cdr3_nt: TGTGCCAGCAGCTTAAGAGGACAAGAGACCCAGTACTTC
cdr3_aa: CASSLRGQETQYF

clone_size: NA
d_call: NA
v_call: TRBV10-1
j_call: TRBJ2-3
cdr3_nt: TGCGCCAGCAGTGAGTCGGGGACAAGGCGCACAGATACGCAGTATTTT
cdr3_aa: CASSESGTRRTDTQYF

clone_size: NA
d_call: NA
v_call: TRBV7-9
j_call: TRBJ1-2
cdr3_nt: TGTGCCAGCACCCGCAGGGACGATGGCTACACCTTC
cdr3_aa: CASTRRDDGYTF

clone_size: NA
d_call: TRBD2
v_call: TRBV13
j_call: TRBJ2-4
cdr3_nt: TGTGCCAGCAGCTTAGCCAGCAAACTAGCGGGGGGTGTTCTCATCGGAATCAAAAACATTCAGTACTTC
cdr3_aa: CASSLASKLAGGVLIGIKNIQYF

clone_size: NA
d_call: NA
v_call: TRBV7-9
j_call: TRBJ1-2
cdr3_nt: TGTGCCAGCAGCTTGGCGGGCGCTCTCACCAGGGGCTACACCTTC
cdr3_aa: CASSLAGALTRGYTF

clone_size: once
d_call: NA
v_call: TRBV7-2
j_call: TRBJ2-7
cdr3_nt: TGTGCCAGCAGCTTCCAGGGGAGATCAGGCGAGCAGTACTTC
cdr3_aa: CASSFQGRSGEQYF

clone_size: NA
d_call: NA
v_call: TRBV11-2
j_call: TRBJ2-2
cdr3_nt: TGTGCCAGCACCACCGCGGGGGAGCTGTTTTTT
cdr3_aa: CASTTAGELFF

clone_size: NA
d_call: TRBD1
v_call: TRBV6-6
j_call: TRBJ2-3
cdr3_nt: TGTGCCAGCAGGACAGGGGCGGTAGTAGATACGCAGTATTTT
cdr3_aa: CASRTGAVVDTQYF

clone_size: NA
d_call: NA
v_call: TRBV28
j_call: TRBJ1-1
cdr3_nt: TGTGCCAGCGGCAGTGCGAACACTGAAGCTTTCTTT
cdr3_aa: CASGSANTEAFF

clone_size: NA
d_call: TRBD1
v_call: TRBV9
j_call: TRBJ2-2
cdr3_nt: TGTGCCAGCAGCGAACGACAGGGGGCTACCGGGGAGCTGTTTTTT
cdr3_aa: CASSERQGATGELFF

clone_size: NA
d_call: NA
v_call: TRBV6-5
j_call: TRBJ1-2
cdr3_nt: TGTGCCAGCAGTGAGACACGTGGCTACACCTTC
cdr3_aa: CASSETRGYTF

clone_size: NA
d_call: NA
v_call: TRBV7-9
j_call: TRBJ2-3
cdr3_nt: TGTGCCAGCAGCTATTCCAAGGGACCAGATACGCAGTATTTT
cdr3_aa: CASSYSKGPDTQYF

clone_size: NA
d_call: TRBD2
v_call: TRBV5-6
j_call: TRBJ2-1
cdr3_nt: TGTGCCAGCAGCTTGCTGCGGGGGAGCTCCTACAATGAGCAGTTCTTC
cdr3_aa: CASSLLRGSSYNEQFF

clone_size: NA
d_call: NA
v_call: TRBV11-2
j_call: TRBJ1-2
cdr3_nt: TGTGCCAGCTTTCCGGACAGTGGAACTTCTAACTATGGCTACACCTTC
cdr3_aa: CASFPDSGTSNYGYTF

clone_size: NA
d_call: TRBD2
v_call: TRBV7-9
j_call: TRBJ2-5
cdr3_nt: TGTGCCAGCAGCCCCACCGGGGAGGGGACTAGACAAGAGACCCAGTACTTC
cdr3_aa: CASSPTGEGTRQETQYF

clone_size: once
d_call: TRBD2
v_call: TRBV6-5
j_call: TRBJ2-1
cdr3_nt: TGTGCCAGCAGGACCGGGACTAGCGGATACAATGAGCAGTTCTTC
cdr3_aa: CASRTGTSGYNEQFF

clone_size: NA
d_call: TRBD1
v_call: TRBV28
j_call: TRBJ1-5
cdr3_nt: TGTGCCAGCAGTTCGTCAGGGGGGAACAATCAGCCCCAGCATTTT
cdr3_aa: CASSSSGGNNQPQHF

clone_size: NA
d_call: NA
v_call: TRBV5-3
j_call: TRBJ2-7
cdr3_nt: TGTGCCAGAAGCTACTCAGGTTGCTCCGAGCAGTACTTC
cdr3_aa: CARSYSGCSEQYF

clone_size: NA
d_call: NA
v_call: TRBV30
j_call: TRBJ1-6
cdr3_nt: TGTGCCTGGAGGTCAACAGGGTCCCTTTCACCCCTCCACTTT
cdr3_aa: CAWRSTGSLSPLHF

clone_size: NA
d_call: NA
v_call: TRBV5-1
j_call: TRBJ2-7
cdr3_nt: TGCGCCAGCAGCTCGACGGCCAGCTCCTACGAGCAGTACTTC
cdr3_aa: CASSSTASSYEQYF

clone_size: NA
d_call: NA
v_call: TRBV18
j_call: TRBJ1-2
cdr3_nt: TGTGCCAGCTCACCACCCGGGCTAAACTATGGCTACACCTTC
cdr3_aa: CASSPPGLNYGYTF

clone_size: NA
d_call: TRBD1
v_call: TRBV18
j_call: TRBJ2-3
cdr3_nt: TGTGCCAGCTCACGACAGGGTGGCACAGATACGCAGTATTTT
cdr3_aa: CASSRQGGTDTQYF

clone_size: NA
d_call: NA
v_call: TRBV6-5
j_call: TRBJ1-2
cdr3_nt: TGTGCCAGCAGTCCTGGACGGTCTCCTAGGAGCTACACCTTC
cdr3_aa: CASSPGRSPRSYTF

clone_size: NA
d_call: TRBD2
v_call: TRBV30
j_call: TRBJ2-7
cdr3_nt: TGTGCCTGGAGTGTCCTAGGGGAGGGCCATGCCTACGAGCAGTACTTC
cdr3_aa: CAWSVLGEGHAYEQYF

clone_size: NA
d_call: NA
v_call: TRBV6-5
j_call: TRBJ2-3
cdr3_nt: TGTGCCAGCAAAAATAGCGGCACTAGCACAGATACGCAGTATTTT
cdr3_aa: CASKNSGTSTDTQYF

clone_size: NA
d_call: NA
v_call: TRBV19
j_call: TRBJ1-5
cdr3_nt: TGTGCCAGTAGTATAGATATTAGGGGGGCACTCCAGCCCCAGCATTTT
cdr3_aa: CASSIDIRGALQPQHF

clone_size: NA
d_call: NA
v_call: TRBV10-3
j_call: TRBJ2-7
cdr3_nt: TGTGCCATCAGCGCGGGTGATAAGGTGGTCGAGCAGTACTTC
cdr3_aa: CAISAGDKVVEQYF